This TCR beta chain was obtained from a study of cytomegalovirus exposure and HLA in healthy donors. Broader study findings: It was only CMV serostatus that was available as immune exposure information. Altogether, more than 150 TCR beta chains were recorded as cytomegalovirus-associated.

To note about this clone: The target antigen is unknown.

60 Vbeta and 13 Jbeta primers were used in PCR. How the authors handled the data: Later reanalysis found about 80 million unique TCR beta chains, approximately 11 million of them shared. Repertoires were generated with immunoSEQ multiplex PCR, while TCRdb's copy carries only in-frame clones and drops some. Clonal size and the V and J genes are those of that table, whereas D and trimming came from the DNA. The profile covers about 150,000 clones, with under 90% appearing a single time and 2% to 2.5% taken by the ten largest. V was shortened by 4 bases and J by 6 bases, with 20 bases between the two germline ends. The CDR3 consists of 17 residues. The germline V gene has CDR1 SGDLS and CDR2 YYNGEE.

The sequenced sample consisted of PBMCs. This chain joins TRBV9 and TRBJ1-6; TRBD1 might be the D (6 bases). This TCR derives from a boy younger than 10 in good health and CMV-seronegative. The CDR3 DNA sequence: TGTGCCAGCAGCCCGCCCCTTTACAGGGAGCGTAATTCACCCCTCCACTTT. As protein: CASSPPLYRERNSPLHF.